These 22 T cell receptor beta chains were sequenced from one sample in a study of cytomegalovirus exposure and HLA in healthy donors. Assay used: immunoSEQ multiplex PCR; TCRdb lists only in-frame clones, some missing. The table includes about 150,000 clones, about 82% detected once. Sequenced input: PBMCs. The receptors were gathered from a human donor in good health.

The V and J genes are TRBV2 and TRBJ2-1, with a possible D match to TRBD1 (5 bases). Trimming left V 1 base short and J 10 bases short, with 5 bases between. Germline V gene data show CDR1 as SNHLY and CDR2 as FYNNEI. This CDR3 is 11 amino acids long. The CDR3 reads CASSEGTEQFF. The CDR3 DNA reads as TGTGCCAGCAGTGAAGGGACAGAGCAGTTCTTC.

The CDR3 reads CASSEVTELFF. The DNA of the CDR3 is TGTGCCAGCAGTGAAGTGACAGAACTGTTTTTT. V usage is TRBV2 and J usage is TRBJ1-4; tentative D call: TRBD1 (5 bases). This CDR3 is built from 11 residues. The germline V gene has CDR1 SNHLY and CDR2 FYNNEI. The V gene lost 1 base and the J gene lost 12 bases, with 6 bases spanning the gap.

The V gene is TRBV6-6, the J gene TRBJ2-7; TRBD2 is a possible D gene (6 bases). Looked up from germline, CDR1 is MNHNY and CDR2 is SVGAGI (reference sequence). The length of the CDR3 is 13 residues. Trimming took off 7 bases at V and 4 bases at J, with 14 bases between the two ends. Here the CDR3 reads CASTEGGGYEQYF. The DNA for the CDR3 is TGTGCCAGCACGGAGGGTGGGGGTTACGAGCAGTACTTC.

This chain links TRBV10-3 with TRBJ2-1; TRBD2 matches 12 bases. The CDR3 has 16 amino acids. V lost 1 base to trimming and J lost 7 bases; unmatched junction nucleotides: 5. The germline V gene encodes CDR1 ENHRY and CDR2 SYGVKD. The CDR3, as DNA: TGTGCCATCAGTGAGTGGAGTCTAGCGGGAGGGAATGAGCAGTTCTTC. It is translated as CAISEWSLAGGNEQFF.

This clone turned up a few times. The V call is TRBV16, the J call TRBJ2-2; no firm D call. Trimming removed 4 bases at V and 0 bases at J, with 18 bases between. The CDR3 extends over 18 amino acids. Looked up from germline, CDR1 is KGHSY and CDR2 is FQNENV. The CDR3 coding sequence is TGTGCCAGCAGCCGAAAGACTGGAACACAAGCGAACACCGGGGAGCTGTTTTTT. Its translation: CASSRKTGTQANTGELFF.

This sequence joins TRBV11-2 and TRBJ2-7, with D hard to call. The V gene lost 1 base and the J gene lost 2 bases, with 9 bases spanning the gap. Germline CDR1 and CDR2: SGHAT and FQNNGV. There are 14 residues in the CDR3. CDR3 sequence: CASSLGGSPYEQYF. For the CDR3, the DNA is TGTGCCAGCAGCTTAGGAGGCAGTCCCTACGAGCAGTACTTC.

This chain's CDR3 is CASGIAGVGNEQFF. The DNA for the CDR3 is TGTGCCAGCGGCATAGCGGGAGTAGGCAATGAGCAGTTCTTC. The chain carries TRBV27 and TRBJ2-1; TRBD2 matches 9 bases. The CDR3 length is 14 residues. V trimming: 8 bases; J trimming: 6 bases; junction bases outside the gene matches: 8. Germline V CDR1 and CDR2: MNHEY, SMNVEV (reference sequence).

The chain combines TRBV11-2 with TRBJ1-1; D is ambiguous. The germline V gene has CDR1 SGHAT and CDR2 FQNNGV. Trimming left V 6 bases short and J 0 bases short, with 8 bases between. This CDR3 is 13 amino acids long. Here the CDR3 reads CASRAGLNTEAFF. CDR3 DNA sequence: TGTGCCAGCAGAGCGGGTTTGAACACTGAAGCTTTCTTT.

The rearrangement links TRBV7-3 to TRBJ1-5, with D uncertain. V shed 3 bases and J shed 5 bases, with 8 bases lying between them. The CDR3 is made up of 13 amino acids. Germline V gene lookup returns CDR1 SGHTA and CDR2 FQGTGA. The CDR3 DNA reads as TGTGCCAGCAGCTTGACAAGTCATCAGCCCCAGCATTTT. Protein: CASSLTSHQPQHF.

This chain joins TRBV5-1 and TRBJ2-3, with no clear D. Germline V lookup: CDR1 SGHRS, CDR2 YFSETQ. CDR3 length equals 15 residues. Trimming removed 4 bases from V and 10 bases from J, with 22 bases in between. The CDR3 protein is CASSPDPITRRSQYF. The CDR3 DNA follows: TGCGCCAGCAGCCCTGACCCAATAACACGGAGATCGCAGTATTTT.

This clone was picked up a small number of times. V and J are TRBV18 and TRBJ1-5, with TRBD1 identical over 8 bases. Per germline, CDR1 KGHSH and CDR2 LQKENI. This CDR3 is 14 amino acids long. V lost 4 bases, J lost 4 bases, and 3 bases stayed unmatched. CDR3: CASSLDRGNQPQHF. Written as DNA, the CDR3 is TGTGCCAGCTCACTAGACAGGGGAAATCAGCCCCAGCATTTT.

This clone appeared once. The chain uses TRBV30 and TRBJ2-3, with D maybe TRBD1 (7 bases). The CDR3 runs to 16 residues. Germline CDR1 is GTSNPN and CDR2 is SVGIG (reference sequence). V lost 2 bases, J lost 8 bases, and 23 bases lay in between. CDR3 in amino acids: CAWSIGSAGQMGTQYF. The CDR3 DNA reads as TGTGCCTGGAGTATTGGTTCGGCGGGACAGATGGGTACGCAGTATTTT.

The chain recombines TRBV21-1 with TRBJ1-5. TRBV21-1 is a known pseudogene. The CDR3 has 17 residues. Here the CDR3 DNA reads TGTGCCAGCAGCAAAGCGAAGAGGGCTCCGAGCAATCAGCCCCAGCATTTT. Its translation: CASSKAKRAPSNQPQHF.

The chain carries TRBV5-1 and TRBJ2-1, with 15 nucleotides matching TRBD2. CDR3 length equals 15 residues. Trimming took 9 bases from V and 7 from J; bases not matched to a gene: 8. Germline-derived CDR1 and CDR2 are SGHRS and YFSETQ. The CDR3 region is CATRTSGGVENEQFF. The CDR3 DNA follows: TGCGCCACCAGGACTAGCGGGGGGGTGGAAAATGAGCAGTTCTTC.

The chain links TRBV29-1 to TRBJ2-1; perhaps TRBD2 as D (6 bases). Germline-derived CDR1 and CDR2 are SQVTM and ANQGSEA. The CDR3 covers 11 residues. Trimming cost V 1 base and J 9 bases, with 7 bases left between them. The CDR3 nucleotides read TGCAGCGTTGAAGTGGGACTTGAGCAGTTCTTC. Translation: CSVEVGLEQFF.

This chain links TRBV4-1 with TRBJ1-1; D uncertain. The CDR3 runs 13 residues. V lost 3 bases and J lost 7, with 12 bases in between. Germline-derived CDR1 and CDR2 are MGHRA and YSYEKL. CDR3 amino acids: CASSQWRGFEAFF. CDR3 nucleotide sequence: TGCGCCAGCAGCCAGTGGAGAGGGTTTGAAGCTTTCTTT.

The CDR3 sequence: CASSQDYTGASNQPQHF. CDR3 nucleotides: TGCGCCAGCAGCCAAGATTACACAGGGGCGTCCAATCAGCCCCAGCATTTT. V gene TRBV4-1 combines with J gene TRBJ1-5; 7 nucleotides agree with TRBD1. CDR3 length equals 17 residues. The junction had 8 bases not matched to a gene; V was cut back by 0 bases and J by 3 bases. The germline CDR1 and CDR2 sequences are MGHRA and YSYEKL.

The V and J genes are TRBV19 and TRBJ2-7; 10 nucleotides align to TRBD2. The V segment lost 9 bases and the J segment 5 bases; nucleotides outside the gene matches: 7. Germline CDR1 LNHDA, CDR2 SQIVND (reference sequence). There are 13 residues in the CDR3. The CDR3 DNA sequence: TGTGCCAGCCAGGGACTAGCGAACCACGAGCAGTACTTC. Its translation is CASQGLANHEQYF.

A remark on this clone: No DNA is shown, since the ends of the CDR3 on it are uncertain; the CDR3 is the one TCRdb lists. This chain uses TRBV27 with TRBJ2-2; the table's D call, TRBD1, has no DNA check behind it. Inclusive of both ends, the CDR3 amounts to 15 amino acids. Germline lookup yields CDR1 MNHEY and CDR2 SMNVEV (reference sequence). The CDR3 region is CASSSSGHPTGELFF.

The count of this clone is one. V and J are TRBV5-5 and TRBJ2-7; 8 bases agree with TRBD1. Germline-derived CDR1 and CDR2 are SGHKS and YYEKEE (reference sequence). V trimming: 0 bases; J trimming: 2 bases; junction bases outside the gene matches: 4. The CDR3 length is 15 residues. The CDR3 DNA is TGTGCCAGCAGCTTGGCTAGGACAGGGACCTACGAGCAGTACTTC. Residues: CASSLARTGTYEQYF.

Written as DNA, the CDR3 is TGTGCCAGTAGCTCTGGGGCCAACGTCCTGACTTTC. This codes for CASSSGANVLTF. This sequence joins TRBV6-1 and TRBJ2-6; no clear D. CDR3 length: 12 residues. The germline gives CDR1 MNHNS, CDR2 SASEGT. V was shortened by 9 bases and J by 0 bases, with 3 bases between the two germline ends.

The chain employs TRBV29-1 and TRBJ2-3; perhaps TRBD1 as D (5 bases). Trimming took off 4 bases at V and 4 bases at J, with 9 bases between the two ends. This CDR3 comprises 12 residues. Germline V gene sequence: CDR1 SQVTM, CDR2 ANQGSEA. The CDR3 DNA reads as TGCAGCGTTGGTAAGGGGTCAGATACGCAGTATTTT. This translates into CSVGKGSDTQYF.